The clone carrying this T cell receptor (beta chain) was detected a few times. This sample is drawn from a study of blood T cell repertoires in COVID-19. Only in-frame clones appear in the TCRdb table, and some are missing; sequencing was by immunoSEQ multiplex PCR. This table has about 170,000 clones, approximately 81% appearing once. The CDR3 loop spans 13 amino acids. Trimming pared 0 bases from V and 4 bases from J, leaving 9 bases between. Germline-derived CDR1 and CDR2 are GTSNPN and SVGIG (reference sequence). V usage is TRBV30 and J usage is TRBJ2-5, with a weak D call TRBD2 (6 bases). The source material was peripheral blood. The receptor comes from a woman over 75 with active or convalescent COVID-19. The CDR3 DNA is TGTGCCTGGAGTGTAGCGGGTCGAGAGACCCAGTACTTC. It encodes CAWSVAGRETQYF. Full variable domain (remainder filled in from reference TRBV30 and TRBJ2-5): SQTIHQWPATLVQPVGSPLSLECTVEGTSNPNLYWYRQAAGRGLQLLFYSVGIGQISSEVPQNLSASRPQDRQFILSSKKLLLSDSGFYLCAWSVAGRETQYFGPGTRLLVL.